Listed below are T cell receptor beta chains from one sample, sequenced in a study of shared clonotypes between healthy human individuals. Sequenced by immunoSEQ multiplex PCR; TCRdb stores in-frame clones only, minus some. The sample has around 550,000 clones; 95% are singletons. Sequencing used naive CD8+ T cells sorted from blood. The receptors here all came from a woman between 25 and 40 years old in good health. Both conserved end residues are part of each CDR3. A D gene is named only where the DNA matches it firmly. Some rows have no size entry. The others give once, few or many, or a class for an expanded clone.

TRBJ2-4 | . | . | TRBV27 | TGTGCCAGCAGTTTAGGTGGGGGGCAAAACATTCAGTACTTC | CASSLGGGQNIQYF
TRBJ1-5 | . | TRBD1 | TRBV28 | TGTGCCAGCAGTTCTGTTAGGACAGGGAAGTGTGATAAGCGGAACGCTCGCTGTCAGCCCCAGCATTTT | CASSSVRTGKCDKRNARCQPQHF
TRBJ2-1 | . | . | TRBV29-1 | TGCAGCGTTGTTAGTAGCCGGCACAATGAGCAGTTCTTC | CSVVSSRHNEQFF
TRBJ1-1 | . | TRBD1 | TRBV19 | TGTGCCAGTAGCGTAGGGGGCGAGAACACTGAAGCTTTCTTT | CASSVGGENTEAFF
TRBJ2-3 | . | TRBD2 | TRBV6-4 | TGTGCCAGCAGTGAGAGACTAGCGGGAATGGATACGCAGTATTTT | CASSERLAGMDTQYF
TRBJ2-1 | . | . | TRBV6-6 | TGTGCCAGCAGTTACTCTGTTAGCGGACCTAAAAATGAGCAGTTCTTC | CASSYSVSGPKNEQFF
TRBJ1-1 | . | . | TRBV6-6 | TGTGCCAGCAGCCGAGGATGGCTGAACACTGAAGCTTTCTTT | CASSRGWLNTEAFF
TRBJ2-5 | . | TRBD1 | TRBV11-1 | TGTGCCAGCAGCCGTACCGGGACAGGGGTACAAGAGACCCAGTACTTC | CASSRTGTGVQETQYF
TRBJ2-5 | . | TRBD1 | TRBV29-1 | TGCAGGGGCATCCGGGACAGGGACGACTTC | CRGIRDRDDF
TRBJ2-7 | . | TRBD1 | TRBV19 | TGTGCCAGTAGTCCGCGGACAGGGCCCTACGAGCAGTACTTC | CASSPRTGPYEQYF
TRBJ1-1 | many | . | TRBV5-4 | TGTGCCAGCTGGACTGAGACTGAAGCTTTCTTT | CASWTETEAFF
TRBJ2-2 | . | . | TRBV19 | TGTGCCAGTTATGACAGGCTATTGTCCGGGGAGCTGTTTTTT | CASYDRLLSGELFF
TRBJ1-2 | . | . | TRBV28 | TGTGCCAGCAGTTTTACCAGGAACTATGGCTACACCTTC | CASSFTRNYGYTF
TRBJ1-2 | . | . | TRBV2 | TGTGCCAGCAGTGTAACGCAGGGGATCTATGGCTACACCTTC | CASSVTQGIYGYTF
TRBJ2-7 | . | . | TRBV27 | TGTGCCAGCAGTTTCGGGCCGGGTAGCGGAAGCTCCGAGCAGTACTTC | CASSFGPGSGSSEQYF
TRBJ2-7 | once | . | TRBV10-3 | TGTGCCATCAGTGAAAAACCATACGAGCAGTACTTC | CAISEKPYEQYF
TRBJ2-1 | . | . | TRBV5-6 | TGTGCCAGCAGCCCGAACTTTCCGGGGGTCTACAATGAGCAGTTCTTC | CASSPNFPGVYNEQFF
TRBJ2-3 | . | TRBD2 | TRBV6-1 | TGTGCCAGCGGGGGACTAGCGTCTAGCACAGATACGCAGTATTTT | CASGGLASSTDTQYF
TRBJ2-7 | . | TRBD2 | TRBV7-9 | TGTGCCAGCAGCCCGCGACTAGCGGGAGGTCACGAGCAGTACTTC | CASSPRLAGGHEQYF
TRBJ2-7 | . | . | TRBV25-1 | TGTGCCAGCAGTGACCCCGTTCATAGCTCCTACGAGCAGTACTTC | CASSDPVHSSYEQYF
TRBJ1-2 | . | TRBD1 | TRBV27 | TGTGCCAGCAGTCTACGGACAGGGGGGGCGTATGGCTACACCTTC | CASSLRTGGAYGYTF
TRBJ1-4 | . | . | TRBV6-5 | TGTGCCAGCAGTTACTCGGCTGGTGAAAAACTGTTTTTT | CASSYSAGEKLFF
TRBJ2-2 | . | TRBD2 | TRBV7-3 | TGTGCCAGCAGCTTCCGACTAGCGGTGAACACCGGGGAGCTGTTTTTT | CASSFRLAVNTGELFF
TRBJ1-5 | . | . | TRBV6-1 | TGTGCCAGCGAGTACAGGGTGTTCTCCAATCAGCCCCAGCATTTT | CASEYRVFSNQPQHF
TRBJ2-7 | . | TRBD2 | TRBV28 | TGTGCCAGCAGTTCCCTGGGACTAGCGGTCGACGAGCAGTACTTC | CASSSLGLAVDEQYF
TRBJ1-1 | . | TRBD1 | TRBV4-1 | TGCGCCAGCAGCCCACCCCTTGGGACAGACGCTGAAGCTTTCTTT | CASSPPLGTDAEAFF
TRBJ2-4 | . | TRBD2 | TRBV4-1 | TGCGCCAGCAGCCAAGGGGGGTCTAGCGGAGCCAAAAACATTCAGTACTTC | CASSQGGSSGAKNIQYF
TRBJ2-1 | . | . | TRBV13 | TGTGCCAGCAGCTCGACCCTACTAAACAATGAGCAGTTCTTC | CASSSTLLNNEQFF
TRBJ1-1 | . | . | TRBV28 | TGTGCCAGCAGTTTACGGGGGGCGCGTGAGACTGAAGCTTTCTTT | CASSLRGARETEAFF
TRBJ2-2 | . | . | TRBV7-6 | TGTGCCAGCAGCTTAGGACAGACCACCGGGGAGCTGTTTTTT | CASSLGQTTGELFF
TRBJ2-7 | . | TRBD1 | TRBV30 | TGTGCCTGGAGTCCGGCACAGGGGGTATACTACGAGCAGTACTTC | CAWSPAQGVYYEQYF
TRBJ1-1 | . | . | TRBV30 | TGTGCCTGGAGTGGGGTCAGGGGACCTGAAGCTTTCTTT | CAWSGVRGPEAFF
TRBJ2-7 | . | . | TRBV7-9 | TGTGCCAGCAGCCCGGTTAGTTGGGACGAGCAGTACTTC | CASSPVSWDEQYF
TRBJ2-5 | . | . | TRBV7-8 | TGTGCCAGCAGCTTAAACTCGGGTCGGTACTTC | CASSLNSGRYF
TRBJ2-7 | . | TRBD2 | TRBV7-2 | TGTGCCAGCGGCCCGGCGGGACTAGCTATATACGAGCAGTACTTC | CASGPAGLAIYEQYF
TRBJ2-7 | . | TRBD1 | TRBV19 | TGTGCCAGTAGTCATGGACAGGGTTTATCCTACGAGCAGTACTTC | CASSHGQGLSYEQYF
TRBJ1-2 | . | . | TRBV7-6 | TGTGCCAGCAGCTTAAGGTCAGGGGACACTGCTGGCTACACCTTC | CASSLRSGDTAGYTF
TRBJ2-6 | . | . | TRBV2 | TGTGCCAGCACGGAGACTGGGGCCAACGTCCTGACTTTC | CASTETGANVLTF
TRBJ2-7 | . | . | TRBV27 | TGTGCCAGCAGGCAGGACCTAGCTTCTTACGAGCAGTACTTC | CASRQDLASYEQYF
TRBJ2-1 | . | TRBD2 | TRBV18 | TGTGCCAGCTCACTACTAGCGGACACGTACAATGAGCAGTTCTTC | CASSLLADTYNEQFF
TRBJ1-1 | . | . | TRBV6-1 | TGTGCCAGCAGTGAGATTGAATGGGGGCCTGGAACTGAAGCTTTCTTT | CASSEIEWGPGTEAFF
TRBJ1-1 | . | . | TRBV11-2 | TGTGCCAGCAGCCATCCGACCGGGACATTCTTGCTGAACACTGAAGCTTTCTTT | CASSHPTGTFLLNTEAFF
TRBJ1-1 | . | . | TRBV2 | TGTGCCAGCAGTGTGTGGAAGAACACTGAAGCTTTCTTT | CASSVWKNTEAFF
TRBJ1-1 | . | . | TRBV19 | TGTGCCAGTAGTATTCGGGGGGCAGGCACTGAAGCTTTCTTT | CASSIRGAGTEAFF
TRBJ1-5 | . | . | TRBV7-9 | TGTGCCAGCAGCTCCGGAGGGATTAATCAGCCCCAGCATTTT | CASSSGGINQPQHF
TRBJ2-1 | . | . | TRBV28 | TGTGCCAGCAGTTTAGAGGCTCGGAACTCCTACAATGAGCAGTTCTTC | CASSLEARNSYNEQFF
TRBJ2-3 | . | . | TRBV20-1 | TGCAGTGCTAGGCTCGGGGATACGCAGTATTTT | CSARLGDTQYF